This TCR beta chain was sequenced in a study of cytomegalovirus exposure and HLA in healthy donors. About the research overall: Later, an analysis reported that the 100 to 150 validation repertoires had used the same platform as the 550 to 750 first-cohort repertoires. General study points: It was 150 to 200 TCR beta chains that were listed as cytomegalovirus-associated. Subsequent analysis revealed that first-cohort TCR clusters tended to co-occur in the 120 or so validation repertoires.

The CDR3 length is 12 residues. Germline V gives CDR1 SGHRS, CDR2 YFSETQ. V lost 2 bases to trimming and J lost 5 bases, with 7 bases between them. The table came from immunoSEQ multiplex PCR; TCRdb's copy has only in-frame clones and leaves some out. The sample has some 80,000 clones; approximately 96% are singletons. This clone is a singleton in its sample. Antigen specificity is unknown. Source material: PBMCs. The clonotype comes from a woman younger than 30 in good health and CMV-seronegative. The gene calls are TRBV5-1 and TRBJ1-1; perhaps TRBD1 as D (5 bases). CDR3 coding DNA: TGCGCCAGCAGCTTCGGGGGGACTGAAGCTTTCTTT. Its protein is CASSFGGTEAFF. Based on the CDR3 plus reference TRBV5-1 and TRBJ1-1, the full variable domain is KAGVTQTPRYLIKTRGQQVTLSCSPISGHRSVSWYQQTPGQGLQFLFEYFSETQRNKGNFPGRFSGRQFSNSRSEMNVSTLELGDSALYLCASSFGGTEAFFGQGTRLTVV.